Listed below are T cell receptor beta chains from one sample, sequenced in a study of response to subunit inactivated influenza vaccine. Each CDR3 protein gets one entry after TCRdb re-called the RT-PCR reads with MiXCR. This table holds around 580,000 distinct CDR3 sequences, 12% found once. Sequenced here: PBMCs from blood, sampled on the day of vaccination. These receptors all come from a man aged 45-60 years who received an inactivated influenza vaccine. CDR3s include the opening cysteine and the closing phenylalanine or tryptophan. D genes are given only for firm matches. Some rows mark clone size as missing; the rest say once, few, many or name a class of expanded clone.

TRBJ1-6 TRBD1 TRBV7-2 few 12 CASSLPGGSLHF TGTGCCAGCAGCTTACCAGGGGGGTCCCTCCACTTT
TRBJ2-2 . TRBV19 . 13 CASHAFNTGELFF TGTGCCAGTCACGCCTTCAACACCGGGGAGCTGTTTTTT
TRBJ2-3 . TRBV27 few 20 CASSLNPPLWGEAAADTQYF TGTGCCAGCAGTTTAAACCCCCCCCTTTGGGGGGAAGCAGCGGCAGATACGCAGTATTTT
TRBJ1-1 . TRBV18 . 12 CASSPDDSEAFF TGTGCCAGCTCACCCGACGACAGTGAAGCTTTCTTT
TRBJ1-4 . TRBV4-3 . 14 CASSQLGVPEKLFF TGCGCCAGCAGCCAATTGGGGGTCCCCGAAAAACTGTTTTTT
TRBJ2-7 TRBD1 TRBV6-1 few 14 CASRQGQVSHEQYF TGTGCCAGCAGGCAGGGACAGGTTTCCCACGAGCAGTACTTC
TRBJ2-5 . TRBV10-2 . 14 CASSEPTEQETQYF TGCGCCAGCAGTGAGCCGACGGAGCAAGAGACCCAGTACTTC
TRBJ2-1 TRBD1 TRBV27 few 13 CASTGGLHNEQFF TGTGCCAGCACAGGGGGTCTCCACAATGAGCAGTTCTTC
TRBJ2-7 TRBD1 TRBV10-3 . 13 CAISETGGFEQYF TGTGCCATCAGTGAAACAGGGGGCTTCGAGCAGTACTTC
TRBJ2-1 . TRBV6-1 . 16 CASSLRWGGAANEQFF TGTGCCAGCAGCTTGCGTTGGGGGGGGGCCGCCAATGAGCAGTTCTTC
TRBJ2-3 . TRBV5-1 many 16 CASSLVGGKGPDTQYF TGCGCCAGCAGCTTGGTAGGAGGGAAGGGCCCAGATACGCAGTATTTT
TRBJ2-5 . TRBV27 few 17 CASRPTVEGGTGETQYF TGTGCCAGCAGACCCACGGTCGAAGGAGGGACGGGAGAGACCCAGTACTTC
TRBJ2-1 TRBD2 TRBV9 few 19 CASSVGGLTSGRGYNEQFF TGTGCCAGCAGCGTAGGAGGGTTAACTAGCGGGAGGGGGTACAATGAGCAGTTCTTC
TRBJ2-1 . TRBV7-9 many 14 CASSSRWRDNEQFF TGTGCCAGCAGCTCAAGGTGGCGGGACAATGAGCAGTTCTTC
TRBJ2-2 . TRBV12-3/TRBV12-4 few 18 CASSTRQSHAANTGELFF TGTGCCAGCAGTACAAGACAGTCCCATGCCGCGAACACCGGGGAGCTGTTTTTT
TRBJ2-5 . TRBV15 many 15 CATSRDVQNQETQYF TGTGCCACCAGCAGAGATGTGCAGAACCAAGAGACCCAGTACTTC
TRBJ2-2 . TRBV6-5 few 15 CASSYSTANTGELFF TGTGCCAGCAGTTACTCGACTGCGAACACCGGGGAGCTGTTTTTT
TRBJ2-5 TRBD2 TRBV20-1 . 15 CSAMTSGRLAETQYF TGCAGTGCGATGACTAGCGGGAGATTGGCGGAGACCCAGTACTTC
TRBJ2-2 TRBD1 TRBV27 . 16 CASSTTGGRTAGELFF TGTGCCAGCAGTACTACAGGGGGGCGAACGGCCGGGGAGCTGTTTTTT
TRBJ2-1 . TRBV7-2 . 12 CASSLDVNEQFF TGTGCCAGCAGCTTAGATGTGAATGAGCAGTTCTTC
TRBJ2-3 . TRBV5-1 . 16 CASSLEVQESTDTRYF TGCGCCAGCAGCTTGGAGGTGCAAGAGAGCACAGATACGCGGTATTTT
TRBJ2-5 . TRBV7-7 many 16 CASSSHPGPRLETQYF TGTGCTAGCAGCTCCCACCCGGGGCCCCGACTGGAGACCCAGTACTTC
TRBJ1-2 . TRBV12-3/TRBV12-4 many 14 CASSWAGGDYGYTF TGTGCCAGCAGTTGGGCCGGGGGGGACTATGGCTACACCTTC
TRBJ2-3 . TRBV12-3/TRBV12-4 few 17 CASSRPTVLPSTDTQYF TGTGCCAGCAGCCGGCCCACAGTTCTTCCTAGCACAGATACGCAGTATTTT
TRBJ2-5 TRBD1 TRBV29-1 few 17 CSVDAYDRAVYQETQYF TGCAGCGTTGACGCGTACGACAGGGCTGTGTACCAAGAGACCCAGTACTTC
TRBJ2-7 . TRBV6-1 . 16 CASRNPTTRYSYEQYF TGTGCCAGCAGAAACCCAACCACCCGATACTCCTACGAGCAGTACTTC
TRBJ2-1 TRBD2 TRBV28 . 19 CASSSIFRSGGGLYNEQFF TGTGCCAGCAGTTCTATCTTTCGGAGCGGGGGGGGCCTTTACAATGAGCAGTTCTTC
TRBJ2-1 TRBD2 TRBV6-2/TRBV6-3 . 17 CASSYVAGRSSYNEQFF TGTGCCAGCAGTTACGTAGCGGGACGTAGCTCCTACAATGAGCAGTTCTTC
TRBJ2-1 TRBD2 TRBV15 few 15 CATSTLAGLNNEQFF TGTGCCACCAGCACCCTAGCGGGCCTTAACAATGAGCAGTTCTTC
TRBJ2-1 . TRBV7-9 . 17 CASSLSPGAGSYNEQFF TGTGCCAGCAGCTTATCCCCGGGGGCAGGCTCCTACAATGAGCAGTTCTTC
TRBJ2-3 TRBD2 TRBV7-8 . 16 CASSLLPSGSTDTQYF TGTGCCAGCAGCCTCCTACCTAGCGGAAGCACAGATACGCAGTATTTT
TRBJ2-1 TRBD2 TRBV5-1 few 15 CASSLAASGSDEQFF TGCGCCAGCAGCTTGGCGGCTAGCGGGAGCGATGAGCAGTTCTTC
TRBJ2-4 . TRBV5-1 . 15 CASSNAGSTKNIQYF TGCGCCAGCAGCAATGCGGGGTCGACCAAAAACATTCAGTACTTC
TRBJ2-3 . TRBV12-3/TRBV12-4 . 17 CASSLAPLGRRTDTQYF TGTGCCAGCAGTTTAGCGCCTTTGGGACGTCGGACAGATACGCAGTATTTT
TRBJ2-4 TRBD1 TRBV10-3 . 17 CAKSLPGQGAAKNIQYF TGTGCCAAGAGTCTTCCGGGACAGGGGGCTGCCAAAAACATTCAGTACTTC
TRBJ2-7 . TRBV20-1 few 13 CSARGIPLYEQYF TGCAGTGCCCGGGGCATCCCCCTCTACGAGCAGTACTTC
TRBJ1-6 . TRBV20-1 few 15 CSAVISGTADSPLHF TGCAGTGCTGTTATTTCCGGGACGGCGGATTCACCCCTCCACTTT
TRBJ2-5 . TRBV18 . 14 CASSPSSTEETQYF TGTGCCAGCTCACCCTCTAGTACGGAGGAGACCCAGTACTTC
TRBJ2-7 TRBD2 TRBV5-1 many 15 CASSRLAGESYEQYF TGCGCCAGCAGCAGACTAGCGGGAGAGTCCTACGAGCAGTACTTC
TRBJ1-5 . TRBV7-2 many 13 CASSLERNQPQHF TGTGCCAGCAGCCTTGAACGAAATCAGCCCCAGCATTTT
TRBJ2-5 . TRBV20-1 few 14 CSASRDNTQETQYF TGCAGTGCTAGCAGGGACAATACCCAAGAGACCCAGTACTTC
TRBJ1-3 . TRBV24-1 . 14 CATHNRETGNTIYF TGTGCCACCCATAACAGGGAAACCGGAAACACCATATATTTT
TRBJ2-1 . TRBV7-2 few 16 CASSFSGVLSYNEQFF TGTGCCAGCAGCTTCTCCGGGGTGCTTTCCTACAATGAGCAGTTCTTC
TRBJ2-1 . TRBV6-5 few 16 CASSYLGDSLNNEQFF TGTGCCAGCAGTTATCTCGGCGACTCCCTGAACAATGAGCAGTTCTTC
TRBJ2-5 . TRBV27 few 15 CASSLFPQAQETQYF TGTGCCAGCAGTTTATTCCCCCAGGCCCAAGAGACCCAGTACTTC
TRBJ2-1 . TRBV12-3/TRBV12-4 few 13 CASSLVANNEQFF TGTGCCAGCAGTTTAGTAGCGAACAATGAGCAGTTCTTC
TRBJ1-1 . TRBV10-3 . 15 CAISEGRGVLVEAFF TGTGCCATCAGTGAGGGAAGGGGGGTCCTTGTTGAAGCTTTCTTT
TRBJ1-2 . TRBV29-1 . 14 CSVDGGAVDYGYTF TGCAGCGTTGACGGGGGGGCGGTAGATTATGGCTACACCTTC
TRBJ1-4 . TRBV6-1 few 14 CASSLTENNEKLFF TGTGCCAGCAGCCTGACGGAGAATAATGAAAAACTGTTTTTT
TRBJ2-1 TRBD2 TRBV10-3 few 17 CAISTSGTSGRDNEQFF TGTGCCATCAGTACCTCCGGGACTAGCGGGAGGGACAATGAGCAGTTCTTC
TRBJ2-7 . TRBV10-3 few 15 CAISERQVLTYEQYF TGTGCCATCAGTGAACGACAGGTACTAACCTACGAGCAGTACTTC
TRBJ1-2 . TRBV12-3/TRBV12-4 once 16 CASSLKGGQLFYGYTF TGTGCCAGCAGTCTAAAGGGTGGACAGCTCTTCTATGGCTACACCTTC
TRBJ1-6 . TRBV6-5 . 16 CASSYSGGTYNSPLHF TGTGCCAGCAGTTACTCAGGGGGTACTTATAATTCACCCCTCCACTTT
TRBJ2-1 TRBD2 TRBV27 few 16 CASSFVPGGPENEQFF TGTGCCAGCAGTTTTGTTCCGGGAGGGCCCGAGAATGAGCAGTTCTTC